These 10 T cell receptor beta chains were sequenced from one sample in a study of blood T cell repertoires in COVID-19. TCRdb's copy holds only in-frame clones and misses some; the assay was immunoSEQ multiplex PCR. Of approximately 270,000 clones listed, approximately 85% were seen once; the top ten hold about 0.9%. The specimen was peripheral blood. These receptors originate from a human donor with COVID-19, enrolled during active disease. The donor label of this sample is uncertain.

The genes are TRBV5-3 and TRBJ2-2; no clear D. Being an ORF, TRBV5-3 has a function that is uncertain. The CDR3 is 12 residues long. V was trimmed by 3 bases and J by 5 bases, leaving 5 bases between them. Here the CDR3 DNA reads TGTGCCAGAAGCTACGAGACCGGGGAGCTGTTTTTT. Protein sequence: CARSYETGELFF.

Of note for this clone: Other DNA sequences of this sample code for an identical CDR3. The chain combines TRBV5-1 with TRBJ2-2, with TRBD2 identical over 11 bases. V gave up 0 bases and J gave up 6 bases; unmatched junction bases: 1. The CDR3 extends over 15 amino acids. Germline V gene data show CDR1 as SGHRS and CDR2 as YFSETQ. CDR3 coding DNA: TGCGCCAGCAGCTTGGAACTAGCGGGGGCCGGGGAGCTGTTTTTT. Its translation: CASSLELAGAGELFF.

The chain combines TRBV7-2 with TRBJ1-4; D remains unclear. The V gene lost 1 base and the J gene lost 7 bases, with 7 bases spanning the gap. There are 13 residues in the CDR3. Germline CDR1 SGHTA, CDR2 FQGNSA. The CDR3 nucleotides read TGTGCCAGCAGCTTAGAGAGGAGTGAAAAACTGTTTTTT. It translates to CASSLERSEKLFF. Combining the CDR3 with reference TRBV7-2 and TRBJ1-4 gives the whole variable domain GAGVSQSPSNKVTEKGKDVELRCDPISGHTALYWYRQSLGQGLEFLIYFQGNSAPDKSGLPSDRFSAERTGGSVSTLTIQRTQQEDSAVYLCASSLERSEKLFFGSGTQLSVL.

The table lists this clone with a count of one. V is TRBV11-2 and J is TRBJ2-2, with no clear D. V shed 1 base and J shed 0 bases, with 15 bases lying between them. The CDR3 runs to 18 residues. Per germline, CDR1 SGHAT and CDR2 FQNNGV. The CDR3 region has the DNA TGTGCCAGCAGCTTAGTAGTAGGATACCTAGCGAACACCGGGGAGCTGTTTTTT. The encoded protein is CASSLVVGYLANTGELFF.

The genes are TRBV12-3 or TRBV12-4 and TRBJ1-2, with 10 bases identical to TRBD1. V shed 7 bases, J shed 6 bases, and the junction held 2 bases outside the gene matches. This CDR3 has 12 residues. CDR3 region: CASTDRGHGYTF. The CDR3 DNA sequence: TGTGCCAGCACCGACAGGGGGCATGGCTACACCTTC.

Only one count was recorded for this clone. V gene TRBV28 combines with J gene TRBJ2-7, with D possibly being TRBD1 (5 bases). The CDR3 extends over 14 amino acids. With 8 bases removed from V and 1 base from J, the gap between germline ends came to 15 bases. The germline CDR1 and CDR2 sequences are MDHEN and SYDVKM. CDR3 in DNA: TGTGCCAGCCGCAAAAGGGGTAGGTCCTACGAGCAGTACTTC. Encoded protein: CASRKRGRSYEQYF.

This clone has just one count. CDR3 nucleotides: TGTGCCAGCAGCCCGACCCGGGGAGGACCCCTCCACTTT. Amino acids: CASSPTRGGPLHF. The genes are TRBV28 and TRBJ1-6, with no clear D. The ends were cut back, 6 bases at V and 12 bases at J, with 15 bases in the middle. The CDR3 contains 13 residues. Germline V lookup: CDR1 MDHEN, CDR2 SYDVKM.

J is TRBJ1-5 and V is TRBV6-5, with TRBD1 matching 7 bases. Germline values: CDR1 MNHEY, CDR2 SVGAGI. The CDR3 is 15 amino acids. V shed 10 bases and J 7 bases; nucleotides not matched to a gene: 16. CDR3 coding DNA: TGTGCCACCTTGGGTTCTCGACAGGGAGCCCAGCCCCAGCATTTT. Its protein is CATLGSRQGAQPQHF.

The chain has TRBV2 and TRBJ1-4; tentatively, D is TRBD1 (5 bases). Germline CDR1 SNHLY, CDR2 FYNNEI. V lost 10 bases and J 7 bases, leaving 19 bases between the germline ends. The CDR3 runs to 14 residues. The CDR3 bases are TGTGCCACGGCCACCTCCGGGGGTGGTGAAAAACTGTTTTTT. The encoded protein is CATATSGGGEKLFF.

The rearrangement links TRBV6-1 to TRBJ1-2; 8 positions agree with TRBD1. The CDR3 has 14 residues. Trimming cost V 3 bases and J 8 bases; bases outside gene matches: 8. From germline, CDR1 is MNHNS and CDR2 SASEGT. The CDR3, as DNA: TGTGCCAGCAGTGACCTCGACAGGGGTGGGGGCTACACCTTC. Encoded protein: CASSDLDRGGGYTF.